This TCR beta chain was sequenced in a study of cytomegalovirus exposure and HLA in healthy donors. There are 17 residues in the CDR3. CDR1 KGHSH and CDR2 LQKENI come from the germline V gene. V was pared by 1 base and J by 3 bases, with 11 bases of the junction left unmatched. Use of 60 Vbeta and 13 Jbeta primers characterized the PCR. Generated by immunoSEQ multiplex PCR, the TCRdb table keeps only in-frame clones and is missing some. The repertoire has tens of thousands of clones, about 68% of them found once; the top ten carry over 2%. There are a few counts of this clone. This clonotype was sampled from a human donor in good health. This chain links TRBV18 with TRBJ2-5, with 7 bases matching TRBD2. Sequencing input: PBMCs. The CDR3 DNA is TGTGCCAGCTCACCACGTCTCCTAGCGGAAAAAGAAGAGACCCAGTACTTC. Amino acid sequence: CASSPRLLAEKEETQYF.